This T cell receptor (beta chain) is from a study of identical twins. Template switching created a universal primer site, and the cDNA included unique molecular identifiers. A single record per CDR3 protein comes from TCRdb applying MiXCR to the 5' RACE reads. Of approximately 210,000 distinct CDR3 sequences listed, approximately 15% are singletons. This clonotype has just a few counts. The junction had 7 bases not matched to a gene; V was cut back by 6 bases and J by 3 bases. This CDR3 is built from 15 residues. A further study also used this sample, focusing on T cells expressing NK-cell markers. That source adds: Restriction of sorting to alpha-beta TCR T cells was accomplished in several experiments using an anti-gamma-delta TCR antibody.

The TCR was taken from a woman aged 18-30 years in good health. The material sequenced was CD8+ T cells sorted from blood. The chain is built from TRBV12-3 or TRBV12-4 and TRBJ2-7; TRBD1 agrees at 11 bases. CDR3: CASRGGTGGIYEQYF. The CDR3 DNA sequence: TGTGCCAGCAGGGGGGGGACAGGGGGAATCTACGAGCAGTACTTC.